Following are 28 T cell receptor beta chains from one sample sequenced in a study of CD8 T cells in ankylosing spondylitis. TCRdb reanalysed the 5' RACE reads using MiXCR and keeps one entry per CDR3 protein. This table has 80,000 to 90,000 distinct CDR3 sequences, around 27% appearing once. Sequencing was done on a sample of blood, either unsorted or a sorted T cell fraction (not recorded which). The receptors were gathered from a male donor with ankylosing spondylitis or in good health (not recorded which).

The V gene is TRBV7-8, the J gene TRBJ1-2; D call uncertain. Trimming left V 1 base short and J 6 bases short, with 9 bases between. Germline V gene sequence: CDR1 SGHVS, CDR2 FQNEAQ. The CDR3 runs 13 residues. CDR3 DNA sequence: TGTGCCAGCAGCTTAGTGGCGTGGGATGGCTACACCTTC. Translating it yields CASSLVAWDGYTF.

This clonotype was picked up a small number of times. The DNA of the CDR3 is TGCAGTGCTAGAGTTCGTCTTGGGGGTAACTACGAGCAGTACTTC. It codes for CSARVRLGGNYEQYF. The rearrangement links TRBV20-1 to TRBJ2-7; D is tentatively TRBD1 or TRBD2 (5 bases each). Trimming cost V 1 base and J 3 bases, with 16 bases left between them. The CDR3 extends over 15 amino acids. Germline V gene sequence: CDR1 DFQATT, CDR2 SNEGSKA (reference sequence).

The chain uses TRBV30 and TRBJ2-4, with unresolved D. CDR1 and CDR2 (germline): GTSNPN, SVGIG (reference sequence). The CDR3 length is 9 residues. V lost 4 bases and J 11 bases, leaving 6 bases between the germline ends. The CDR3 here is CAWIAVQYF. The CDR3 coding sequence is TGTGCCTGGATCGCAGTTCAGTACTTC.

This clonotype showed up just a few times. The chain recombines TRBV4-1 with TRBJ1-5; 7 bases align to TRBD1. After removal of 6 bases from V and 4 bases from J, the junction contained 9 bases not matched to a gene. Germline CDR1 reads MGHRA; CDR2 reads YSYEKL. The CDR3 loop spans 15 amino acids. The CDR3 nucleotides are TGCGCCAGCAGAGACCGGGACAGCTCTAATCAGCCCCAGCATTTT. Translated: CASRDRDSSNQPQHF.

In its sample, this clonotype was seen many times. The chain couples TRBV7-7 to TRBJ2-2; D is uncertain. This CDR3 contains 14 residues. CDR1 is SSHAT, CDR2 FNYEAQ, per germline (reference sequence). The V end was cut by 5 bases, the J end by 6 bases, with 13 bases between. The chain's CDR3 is CASSDHVGPGELFF. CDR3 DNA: TGTGCCAGCAGCGACCACGTTGGTCCCGGGGAGCTGTTTTTT.

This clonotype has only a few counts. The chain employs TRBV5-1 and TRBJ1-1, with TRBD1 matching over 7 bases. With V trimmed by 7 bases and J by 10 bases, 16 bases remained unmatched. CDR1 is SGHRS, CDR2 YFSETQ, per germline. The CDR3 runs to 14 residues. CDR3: CASGDSGGNTGAFF. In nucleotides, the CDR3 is TGCGCCAGCGGGGACAGCGGCGGGAACACGGGAGCTTTCTTT.

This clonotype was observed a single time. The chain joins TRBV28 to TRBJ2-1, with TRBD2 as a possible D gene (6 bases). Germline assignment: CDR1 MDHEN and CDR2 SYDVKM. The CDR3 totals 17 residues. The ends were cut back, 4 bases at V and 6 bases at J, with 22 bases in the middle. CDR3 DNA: TGTGCCAGCAGTTCAAACGGAGGGAAGGGAAGAATCAATGAGCAGTTCTTC. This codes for CASSSNGGKGRINEQFF.

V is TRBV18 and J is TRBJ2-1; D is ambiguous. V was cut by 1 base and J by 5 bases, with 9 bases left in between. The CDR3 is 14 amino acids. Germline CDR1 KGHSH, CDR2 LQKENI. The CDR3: CASSPLSAHNEQFF. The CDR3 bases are TGTGCCAGCTCACCACTCAGCGCACACAATGAGCAGTTCTTC.

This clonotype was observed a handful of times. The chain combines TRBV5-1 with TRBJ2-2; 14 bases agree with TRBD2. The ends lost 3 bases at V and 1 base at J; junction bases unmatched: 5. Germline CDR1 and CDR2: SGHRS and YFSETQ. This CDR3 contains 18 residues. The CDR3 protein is CASSSQGLAGENTGELFF. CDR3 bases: TGCGCCAGCAGCTCACAGGGACTAGCGGGGGAGAACACCGGGGAGCTGTTTTTT.

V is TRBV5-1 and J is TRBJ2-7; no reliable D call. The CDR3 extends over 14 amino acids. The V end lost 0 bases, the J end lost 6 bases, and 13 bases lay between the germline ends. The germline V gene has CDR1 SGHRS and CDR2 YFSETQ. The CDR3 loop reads CASSLGQLAGEQYF. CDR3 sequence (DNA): TGCGCCAGCAGCTTGGGGCAGCTCGCCGGCGAGCAGTACTTC.

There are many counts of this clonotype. CDR3 sequence reads: CSADSGTQAFF. DNA of the CDR3: TGCAGTGCTGACTCAGGGACCCAAGCTTTCTTT. This chain links TRBV20-1 with TRBJ1-1; D is possibly TRBD1 (5 bases). Trimming removed 5 bases from V and 9 bases from J, with 13 bases in between. From germline, CDR1 is DFQATT and CDR2 SNEGSKA (reference sequence). CDR3 length: 11 amino acids.

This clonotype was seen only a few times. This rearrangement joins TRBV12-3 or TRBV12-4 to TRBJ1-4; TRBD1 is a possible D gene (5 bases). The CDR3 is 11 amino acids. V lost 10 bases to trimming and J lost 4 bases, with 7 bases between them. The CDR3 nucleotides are TGTGCCACCGGGGGTAATGAAAAACTGTTTTTT. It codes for CATGGNEKLFF.

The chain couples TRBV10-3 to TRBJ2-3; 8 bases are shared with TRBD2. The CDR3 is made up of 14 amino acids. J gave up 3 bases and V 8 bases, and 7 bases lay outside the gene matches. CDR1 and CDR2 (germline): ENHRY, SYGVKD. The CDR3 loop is CAIAPGRATDTQYF. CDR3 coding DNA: TGTGCCATCGCTCCCGGGAGGGCTACAGATACGCAGTATTTT.

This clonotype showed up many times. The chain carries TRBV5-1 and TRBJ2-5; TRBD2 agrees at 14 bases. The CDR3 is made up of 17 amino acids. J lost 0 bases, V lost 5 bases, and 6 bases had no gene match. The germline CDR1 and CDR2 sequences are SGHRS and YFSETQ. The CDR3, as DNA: TGCGCCAGCAGGGGAGGGGGACTAGCGGGAGACCAAGAGACCCAGTACTTC. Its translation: CASRGGGLAGDQETQYF.

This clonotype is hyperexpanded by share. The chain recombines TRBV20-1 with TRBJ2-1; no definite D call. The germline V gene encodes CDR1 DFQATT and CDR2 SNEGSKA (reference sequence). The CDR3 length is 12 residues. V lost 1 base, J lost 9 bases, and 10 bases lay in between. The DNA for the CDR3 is TGCAGTGCTAGAGCGCTGCTGGTTGAGCAGTTCTTC. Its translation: CSARALLVEQFF.

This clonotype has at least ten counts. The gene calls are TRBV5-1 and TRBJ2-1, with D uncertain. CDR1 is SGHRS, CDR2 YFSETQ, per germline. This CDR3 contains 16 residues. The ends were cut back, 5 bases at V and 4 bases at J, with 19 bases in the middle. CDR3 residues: CASRTTLPQGYNEQFF. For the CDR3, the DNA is TGCGCCAGCAGGACGACCTTGCCCCAAGGATACAATGAGCAGTTCTTC.

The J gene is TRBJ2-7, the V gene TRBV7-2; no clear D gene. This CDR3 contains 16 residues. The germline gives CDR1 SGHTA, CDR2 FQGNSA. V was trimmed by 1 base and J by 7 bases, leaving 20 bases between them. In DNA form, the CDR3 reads TGTGCCAGCAGCTTAGACGCTTGGCGGCCTAAGGGTGAGCAGTACTTC. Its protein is CASSLDAWRPKGEQYF.

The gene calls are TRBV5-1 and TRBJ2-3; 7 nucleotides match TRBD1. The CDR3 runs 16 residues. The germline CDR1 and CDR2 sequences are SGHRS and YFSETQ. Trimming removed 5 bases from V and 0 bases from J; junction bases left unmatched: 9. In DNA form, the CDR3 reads TGCGCCAGCAGGGCCGGGACAGCGGCTAGCACAGATACGCAGTATTTT. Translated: CASRAGTAASTDTQYF.

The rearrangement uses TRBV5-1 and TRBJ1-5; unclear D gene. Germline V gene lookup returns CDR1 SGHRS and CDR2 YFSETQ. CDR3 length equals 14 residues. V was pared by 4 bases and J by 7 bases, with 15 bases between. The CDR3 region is CASSRYYGEQPQHF. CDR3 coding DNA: TGCGCCAGCAGCCGGTATTACGGCGAACAGCCCCAGCATTTT. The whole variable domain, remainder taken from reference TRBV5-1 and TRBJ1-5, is KAGVTQTPRYLIKTRGQQVTLSCSPISGHRSVSWYQQTPGQGLQFLFEYFSETQRNKGNFPGRFSGRQFSNSRSEMNVSTLELGDSALYLCASSRYYGEQPQHFGDGTRLSIL.

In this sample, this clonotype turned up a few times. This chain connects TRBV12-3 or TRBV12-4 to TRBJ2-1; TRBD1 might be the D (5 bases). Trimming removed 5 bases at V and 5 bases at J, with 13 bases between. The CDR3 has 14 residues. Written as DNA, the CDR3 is TGTGCCAGCAGTCCCAAAGGGGTTCACAATGAGCAGTTCTTC. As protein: CASSPKGVHNEQFF.

CDR3 loop: CASSLPSSAVGETQYF. In nucleotides, the CDR3 is TGTGCCAGCAGCTTACCCTCTTCGGCGGTGGGAGAGACCCAGTACTTC. The V and J genes are TRBV7-2 and TRBJ2-5; D is uncertain. This CDR3 has 16 amino acids. Germline-derived CDR1 and CDR2 are SGHTA and FQGNSA. Trimming stripped 2 bases from V and 4 bases from J, with 17 bases between.

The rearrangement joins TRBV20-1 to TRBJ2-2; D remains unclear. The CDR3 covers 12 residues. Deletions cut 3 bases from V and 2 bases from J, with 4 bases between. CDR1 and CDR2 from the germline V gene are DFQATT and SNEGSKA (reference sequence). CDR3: CSASKNTGELFF. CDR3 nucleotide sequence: TGCAGTGCTAGCAAAAACACCGGGGAGCTGTTTTTT.

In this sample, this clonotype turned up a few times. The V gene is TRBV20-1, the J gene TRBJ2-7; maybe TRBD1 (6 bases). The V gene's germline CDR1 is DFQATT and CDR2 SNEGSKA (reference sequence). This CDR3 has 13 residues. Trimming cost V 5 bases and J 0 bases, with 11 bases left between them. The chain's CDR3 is CSALGDISYEQYV. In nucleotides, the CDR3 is TGCAGTGCTCTTGGGGACATCTCCTACGAGCAGTACGTC.

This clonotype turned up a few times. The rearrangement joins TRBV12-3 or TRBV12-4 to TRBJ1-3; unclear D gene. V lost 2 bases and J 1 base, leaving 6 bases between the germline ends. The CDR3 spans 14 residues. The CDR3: CASSLSDSGNTIYF. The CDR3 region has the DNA TGTGCCAGCAGTTTAAGTGATTCTGGAAACACCATATATTTT.

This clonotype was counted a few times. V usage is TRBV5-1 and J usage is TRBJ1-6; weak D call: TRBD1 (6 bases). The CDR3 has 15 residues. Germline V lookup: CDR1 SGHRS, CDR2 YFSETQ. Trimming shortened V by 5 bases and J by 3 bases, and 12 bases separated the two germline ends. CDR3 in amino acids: CASRGRGDYNSPLHF. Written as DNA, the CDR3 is TGCGCCAGCAGAGGCAGGGGCGACTATAATTCACCCCTCCACTTT.

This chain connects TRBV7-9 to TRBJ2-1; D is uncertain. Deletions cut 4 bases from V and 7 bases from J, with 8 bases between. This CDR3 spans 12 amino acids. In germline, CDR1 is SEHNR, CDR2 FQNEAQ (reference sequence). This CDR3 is CASSWVVNEQFF. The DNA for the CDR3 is TGTGCCAGCAGCTGGGTTGTTAATGAGCAGTTCTTC. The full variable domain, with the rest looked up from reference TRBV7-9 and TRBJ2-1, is DTGVSQNPRHKITKRGQNVTFRCDPISEHNRLYWYRQTLGQGPEFLTYFQNEAQLEKSRLLSDRFSAERPKGSFSTLEIQRTEQGDSAMYLCASSWVVNEQFFGPGTRLTVL.

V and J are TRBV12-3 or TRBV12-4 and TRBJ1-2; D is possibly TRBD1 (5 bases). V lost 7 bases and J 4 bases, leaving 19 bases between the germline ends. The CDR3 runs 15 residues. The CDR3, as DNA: TGTGCCAGCAATCACCCGGGCGACGGGGGCTATGGCTACACCTTC. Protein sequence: CASNHPGDGGYGYTF.

The CDR3 nucleotides read TGTGCCAGCAGCGGCTACAGCCTCAGCACAGATACGCAGTATTTT. Its protein is CASSGYSLSTDTQYF. The chain carries TRBV9 and TRBJ2-3, with D hard to call. The V and J ends lost 3 bases and 0 bases respectively, with 11 bases between them. The V gene's germline CDR1 is SGDLS and CDR2 YYNGEE. This CDR3 has 15 amino acids.